This record covers a single T cell receptor (beta chain). The antigen remains undetermined. The germline CDR1 and CDR2 sequences are SGHTA and FQGTGA. Trimming took 2 bases from V and 2 from J, leaving 11 bases between them. The CDR3 runs to 15 residues. This entry belongs to a study of blood T cells in healthy people across ages. Study-wide results and caveats: Naive and antigen-experienced cells could not be conclusively compared, given unsorted PBMCs. A greater number of naive CD4+ cells and higher diversity distinguished long-lived donors from aged donors.

Primers used in a second PCR of roughly 7 to 12 cycles were a sample-barcoded 5' primer and a J-beta primer mix. Samples each returned at least 3 million CDR3-containing paired-end reads. TCRdb re-derived calls from the 5' RACE reads in MiXCR, one entry per CDR3 protein. The sample includes some 290,000 distinct CDR3 sequences, roughly 26% seen only once; the top ten take over 25%. The chain links TRBV7-3 to TRBJ2-3; possibly TRBD2 for D (6 bases). Sequencing input: blood. The sequence was collected from a woman in her seventies in good health. The CDR3 sequence: CASSLQTGDTDTQYF. The CDR3 nucleotides read TGTGCCAGCAGCTTACAGACGGGAGACACAGATACGCAGTATTTT.